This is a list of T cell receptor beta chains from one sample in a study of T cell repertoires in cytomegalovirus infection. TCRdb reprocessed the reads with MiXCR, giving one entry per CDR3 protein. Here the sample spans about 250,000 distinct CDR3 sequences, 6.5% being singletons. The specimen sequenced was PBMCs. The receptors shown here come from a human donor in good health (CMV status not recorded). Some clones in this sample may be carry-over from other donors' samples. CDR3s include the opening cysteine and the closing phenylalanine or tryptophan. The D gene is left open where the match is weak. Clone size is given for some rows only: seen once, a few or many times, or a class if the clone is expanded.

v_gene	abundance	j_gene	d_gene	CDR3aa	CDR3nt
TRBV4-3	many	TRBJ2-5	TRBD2	CASSQEADSGLQETQYF	TGCGCCAGCAGCCAAGAAGCTGATAGCGGGCTTCAAGAGACCCAGTACTTC
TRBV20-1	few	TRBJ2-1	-	CSARERGPSYNEQFF	TGCAGTGCTAGAGAGCGGGGGCCCTCCTACAATGAGCAGTTCTTC
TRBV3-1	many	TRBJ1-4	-	CASSLKGGATNEKLFF	TGTGCCAGCAGCCTCAAGGGTGGAGCAACTAATGAAAAACTGTTTTTT
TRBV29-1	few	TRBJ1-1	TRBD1	CSVRTGTGRTEAFF	TGCAGCGTCCGCACCGGGACAGGGCGCACTGAAGCTTTCTTT
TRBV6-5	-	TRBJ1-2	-	CASSYAGTDLIYTF	TGTGCCAGCAGTTACGCCGGGACCGATCTTATTTACACCTTC
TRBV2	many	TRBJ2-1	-	CASSRRRDYNEQFF	TGTGCCAGCAGTCGCCGGCGGGATTACAATGAGCAGTTCTTC
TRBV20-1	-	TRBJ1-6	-	CSARDPISGSYNSPLHF	TGCAGTGCTAGAGATCCTATTTCGGGTTCCTATAATTCACCCCTCCACTTT
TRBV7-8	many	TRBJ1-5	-	CASSSSTDQPQHF	TGTGCCAGCAGCTCTTCGACAGATCAGCCCCAGCATTTT
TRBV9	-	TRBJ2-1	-	CASSPRQYNEQFF	TGTGCCAGCAGCCCCCGACAGTACAATGAGCAGTTCTTC
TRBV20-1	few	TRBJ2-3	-	CSAILEGTQYF	TGCAGTGCCATTTTAGAGGGTACGCAGTATTTT
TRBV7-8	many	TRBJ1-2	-	CASSRTEYGYTF	TGTGCCAGCAGCCGGACAGAGTATGGCTACACCTTC
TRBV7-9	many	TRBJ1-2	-	CASIAAADGGYGYTF	TGTGCCAGCATCGCTGCGGCGGACGGCGGCTATGGCTACACCTTC
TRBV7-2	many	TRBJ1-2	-	CASSLSLAGRGYTF	TGTGCCAGCAGCTTATCTCTGGCAGGAAGAGGCTACACCTTC
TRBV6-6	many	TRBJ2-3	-	CASSKDSTDTQYF	TGTGCCAGCAGTAAGGACAGCACAGATACGCAGTATTTT
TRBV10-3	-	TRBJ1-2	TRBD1	CAIKAQGAVGYTF	TGTGCCATCAAAGCACAGGGGGCAGTAGGCTACACCTTC
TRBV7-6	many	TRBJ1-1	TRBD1	CASSPSGTGGRNTEAFF	TGTGCCAGCAGCCCTTCCGGGACAGGGGGAAGGAACACTGAAGCTTTCTTT
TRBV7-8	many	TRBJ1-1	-	CASSRTTSIGALDTEAFF	TGTGCCAGCAGCCGAACTACTAGTATCGGAGCTCTGGACACTGAAGCTTTCTTT
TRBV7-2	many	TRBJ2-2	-	CASSLADGGELFF	TGTGCCAGCAGCTTAGCGGATGGCGGGGAGCTGTTTTTT
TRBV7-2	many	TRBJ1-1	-	CASSRWGNTEAFF	TGTGCCAGCAGCCGTTGGGGGAACACTGAAGCTTTCTTT
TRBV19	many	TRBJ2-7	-	CASAGDTTYEQYF	TGTGCCAGTGCGGGGGACACAACCTACGAGCAGTACTTC
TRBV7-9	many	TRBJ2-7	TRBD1	CASSLRDRGWEQYF	TGTGCCAGCAGCTTACGGGACAGGGGTTGGGAGCAGTACTTC
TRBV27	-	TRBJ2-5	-	CASRRQGEFQETQYF	TGTGCCAGCAGGAGGCAGGGTGAATTCCAAGAGACCCAGTACTTC
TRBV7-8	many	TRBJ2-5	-	CASSLVWRQETQYF	TGTGCCAGCAGCTTAGTATGGCGCCAAGAGACCCAGTACTTC
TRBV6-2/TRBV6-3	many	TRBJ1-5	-	CATRSVEGNQPQHF	TGTGCCACTCGGTCGGTGGAGGGCAATCAGCCCCAGCATTTT
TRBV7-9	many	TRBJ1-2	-	CASSRDIPGGYTF	TGTGCCAGCAGCCGGGACATTCCCGGTGGCTACACCTTC
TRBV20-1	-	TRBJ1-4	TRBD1	CSARGSDRGEKLFF	TGCAGTGCTAGAGGGTCGGACAGGGGTGAAAAACTGTTTTTT
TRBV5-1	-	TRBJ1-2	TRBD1	CASSGDRVAGYTF	TGCGCCAGCAGCGGGGACAGGGTAGCTGGCTACACCTTC
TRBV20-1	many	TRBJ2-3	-	CSANILLSSTDTQYF	TGCAGTGCTAACATACTACTGAGTAGCACAGATACGCAGTATTTT
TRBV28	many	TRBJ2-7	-	CASSLAPYEQYF	TGTGCCAGCAGTTTAGCACCCTACGAGCAGTACTTC
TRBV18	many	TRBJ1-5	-	CASSRAELTNQPQHF	TGTGCCAGCTCACGGGCCGAACTAACCAATCAGCCCCAGCATTTT
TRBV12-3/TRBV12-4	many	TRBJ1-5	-	CASSLEYQPQHF	TGTGCCAGCAGTCTAGAGTATCAGCCCCAGCATTTT
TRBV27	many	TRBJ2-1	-	CASSPRGSDYNEQFF	TGTGCCAGCAGTCCCCGAGGTAGCGACTACAATGAGCAGTTCTTC
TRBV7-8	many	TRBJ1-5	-	CASSVQAVNQPQHF	TGTGCCAGCAGCGTCCAGGCAGTCAATCAGCCCCAGCATTTT
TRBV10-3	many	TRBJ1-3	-	CAISDVISGNTIYF	TGTGCCATCAGTGACGTGATCTCTGGAAACACCATATATTTT
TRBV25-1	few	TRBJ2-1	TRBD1	CASSQLTGGSSEQFF	TGTGCCAGCAGTCAGTTGACAGGGGGCTCGAGTGAGCAGTTCTTC
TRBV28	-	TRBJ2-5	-	CASSLPRQPDLQETQYF	TGTGCCAGCAGTTTACCACGGCAGCCCGACCTCCAAGAGACCCAGTACTTC
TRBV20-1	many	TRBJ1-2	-	CSASDGVGYGYTF	TGCAGTGCTTCAGACGGGGTGGGATATGGCTACACCTTC
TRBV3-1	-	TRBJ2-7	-	CASSQDTRTYSIYEQYF	TGTGCCAGCAGCCAAGATACCCGGACATATTCGATTTACGAGCAGTACTTC
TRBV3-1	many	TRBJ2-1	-	CASSYPRIGAEGNEQFF	TGTGCCAGCAGCTACCCTCGTATCGGGGCAGAGGGCAATGAGCAGTTCTTC
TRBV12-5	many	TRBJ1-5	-	CASGSTGTFYSNQPQHF	TGTGCTAGTGGTAGTACCGGGACATTTTATAGCAATCAGCCCCAGCATTTT
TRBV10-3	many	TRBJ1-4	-	CAISGSGSREKLFF	TGTGCCATCAGTGGGTCGGGTTCGAGAGAAAAACTGTTTTTT
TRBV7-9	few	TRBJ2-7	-	CASSSGLLTYEQYF	TGTGCCAGCAGCTCAGGTCTCCTGACCTACGAGCAGTACTTC
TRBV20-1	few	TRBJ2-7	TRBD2	CSGAGTSSNEQYF	TGCAGTGGAGCCGGGACTAGCTCTAACGAGCAGTACTTC
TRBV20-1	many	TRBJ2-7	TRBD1	CSAGRQGALRQYF	TGCAGTGCTGGAAGACAGGGAGCCTTACGGCAGTACTTC
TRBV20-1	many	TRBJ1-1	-	CSAVGQLNTEAFF	TGCAGTGCTGTAGGACAGCTGAACACTGAAGCTTTCTTT
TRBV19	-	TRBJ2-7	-	CASRGYEQYF	TGTGCCAGTAGGGGCTACGAGCAGTACTTC
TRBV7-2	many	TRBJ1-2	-	CASSLDGQLYGYTF	TGTGCCAGCAGCTTAGACGGACAGCTCTATGGCTACACCTTC
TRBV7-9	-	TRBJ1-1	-	CASGDSQAFF	TGTGCCAGTGGAGACAGTCAAGCTTTCTTT
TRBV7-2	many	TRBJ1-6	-	CASSLEHPGVSGSPLHF	TGTGCCAGCAGCTTAGAGCACCCCGGAGTGAGTGGTTCACCCCTCCACTTT
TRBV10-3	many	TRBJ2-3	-	CAIRPRGDTDTQYF	TGTGCCATCAGGCCCAGGGGAGACACAGATACGCAGTATTTT
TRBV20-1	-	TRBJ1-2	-	CSARDVGSYGYTF	TGCAGTGCTAGAGATGTGGGCAGCTATGGCTACACCTTC
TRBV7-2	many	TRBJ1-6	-	CASSLDPTGRNSPLHF	TGTGCCAGCAGCTTAGACCCTACAGGGAGGAATTCACCCCTCCACTTT